The text below deals with one T cell receptor (beta chain). Its antigen is currently unknown. The J segment lost 7 bases and the V segment lost 0 bases, leaving 3 bases of the junction unmatched. This CDR3 spans 16 amino acids. CDR1 and CDR2 from the germline V gene are MNHEY and SVGAGI. This record comes from a study of shared clonotypes between healthy human individuals. Broader study findings: Relative to their counterparts shared across all four donors, non-shared clonotypes exhibited diminished generation probabilities.

Method: immunoSEQ multiplex PCR; TCRdb's copy keeps in-frame clones and lacks some. The table has under 850,000 clones, 90% to 95% seen once. CD8 cells regarded as naive lacked CD45RO, were positively chosen for CCR7, and omitted terminally differentiated effector memory CD45RA+ cells. This chain joins TRBV6-5 and TRBJ2-1; TRBD2 agrees at 13 bases. The sequenced sample was naive CD8+ T cells sorted from blood. This clonotype was obtained from a man aged 30 to 39 in good health. The CDR3 nucleotides are TGTGCCAGCAGTTACTCACTAGCGGGAGGGTTTAATGAGCAGTTCTTC. Translation: CASSYSLAGGFNEQFF.